The 11 T cell receptor beta chains given below trace back to one sample, sequenced in a study of cytomegalovirus exposure and HLA in healthy donors. Researchers ran the PCR with 60 Vbeta and 13 Jbeta primers. Data came from immunoSEQ multiplex PCR; TCRdb stores just in-frame clones and leaves some out. The table includes 100,000 or so clones, around 72% detected once. The sample consisted of PBMCs. The receptor source for this set is a man aged 30 to 39 in good health and CMV-seronegative.

The rearrangement joins TRBV9 to TRBJ1-3, with D unclear. Trimming pared 3 bases from V and 0 bases from J, leaving 13 bases between. The V gene's germline CDR1 is SGDLS and CDR2 YYNGEE. This CDR3 comprises 16 residues. CDR3 sequence: CASSADVGDSGNTIYF. The CDR3, as DNA: TGTGCCAGCAGCGCCGACGTGGGAGACTCTGGAAACACCATATATTTT.

The chain carries TRBV11-2 and TRBJ2-5; the match to TRBD1 covers 8 bases. The CDR3 is 11 residues long. Germline V CDR1 and CDR2: SGHAT, FQNNGV. J gave up 4 bases and V 11 bases, and 3 bases lay outside the gene matches. CDR3 sequence: CAGGQGETQYF. The CDR3 DNA reads TGTGCCGGAGGACAGGGAGAGACCCAGTACTTC. The whole variable domain, remainder taken from reference TRBV11-2 and TRBJ2-5, is EAGVAQSPRYKIIEKRQSVAFWCNPISGHATLYWYQQILGQGPKLLIQFQNNGVVDDSQLPKDRFSAERLKGVDSTLKIQPAKLEDSAVYLCAGGQGETQYFGPGTRLLVL.

This clone was seen more than once but under ten times. V usage is TRBV6-5 and J usage is TRBJ1-3; TRBD1 matches 7 bases. Germline-derived CDR1 and CDR2 are MNHEY and SVGAGI. The CDR3 length is 15 residues. Germline trimming cut 2 bases from V and 4 bases from J; bases unmatched to any gene: 5. The CDR3 here is CASSYVAGGGNTIYF. Written as DNA, the CDR3 is TGTGCCAGCAGTTACGTTGCAGGGGGAGGAAACACCATATATTTT.

The J gene is TRBJ1-5, the V gene TRBV5-8; no firm D call. V lost 2 bases and J 1 base, leaving 4 bases between the germline ends. Germline V gene lookup returns CDR1 SGHTS and CDR2 YDEGEE. The CDR3 sequence is 13 residues long. The chain's CDR3 is CASSLRSNQPQHF. CDR3 in DNA: TGTGCCAGCAGCTTACGGAGCAATCAGCCCCAGCATTTT.

The genes are TRBV4-1 and TRBJ2-1; 12 bases are a match to TRBD2. This CDR3 is 18 amino acids long. Losses at the gene ends were 5 bases for V and 0 bases for J; bases not matched to a gene: 8. CDR1 MGHRA and CDR2 YSYEKL come from the germline V gene. This CDR3 reads CASSSRTSGNPSYNEQFF. The CDR3 bases are TGCGCCAGCAGCTCCAGGACTAGCGGGAACCCCTCCTACAATGAGCAGTTCTTC.

The genes are TRBV6-4 and TRBJ1-1; 7 nucleotides line up with TRBD1. The CDR3 contains 16 residues. Germline V gene data show CDR1 as MRHNA and CDR2 as SNTAGT. V lost 3 bases to trimming and J lost 0 bases; unmatched junction nucleotides: 7. The CDR3 DNA follows: TGTGCCAGCAGTGATTCACAGGGGCCGATGAACACTGAAGCTTTCTTT. As protein: CASSDSQGPMNTEAFF.

This chain links TRBV15 with TRBJ2-7; TRBD1 agrees at 8 bases. The CDR3 length is 14 residues. The V segment lost 1 base and the J segment 6 bases; nucleotides outside the gene matches: 5. The germline V gene has CDR1 LNHNV and CDR2 YYDKDF (reference sequence). The CDR3 DNA follows: TGTGCCACCAGCAGAGCTAGTACAGGGGGCGAGCAGTACTTC. Protein sequence: CATSRASTGGEQYF.

This chain connects TRBV7-8 to TRBJ1-2, with D unresolved. Trimming took off 1 base at V and 5 bases at J, with 5 bases between the two ends. The CDR3 consists of 12 residues. CDR1 and CDR2 from the germline V gene are SGHVS and FQNEAQ. The CDR3 coding sequence is TGTGCCAGCAGCTTAGTCCCATATGGCTACACCTTC. Translating it yields CASSLVPYGYTF.

The chain uses TRBV7-2 and TRBJ1-3; D is unresolved. In germline, CDR1 is SGHTA, CDR2 FQGNSA. The CDR3 loop spans 16 amino acids. The V and J ends lost 1 base and 0 bases respectively, with 10 bases between them. As DNA, the CDR3 is TGTGCCAGCAGCTTAGTTACCGCCAGCTCTGGAAACACCATATATTTT. Its translation is CASSLVTASSGNTIYF.

The J gene is TRBJ1-1, the V gene TRBV6-5; D uncertain. Germline loops: CDR1 MNHEY, CDR2 SVGAGI. The CDR3 sequence is 14 residues long. Trimming left V 6 bases short and J 5 bases short, with 16 bases between. The CDR3 spells CASSLLRAGTEAFF. CDR3 coding DNA: TGTGCCAGCAGCCTCCTAAGGGCGGGGACTGAAGCTTTCTTT.

To note about this clone: The same CDR3 can be traced to other DNA sequences in this sample. The J gene is TRBJ2-2, the V gene TRBV19; TRBD2 agrees at 7 bases. Looked up from germline, CDR1 is LNHDA and CDR2 is SQIVND (reference sequence). Trimming at V came to 8 bases and at J to 1 base, leaving 1 base not matched to a gene. The CDR3 extends over 13 amino acids. The CDR3 sequence: CASSGGNTGELFF. The CDR3 coding sequence is TGTGCCAGTTCGGGAGGGAACACCGGGGAGCTGTTTTTT.